Listed here are 26 T cell receptor beta chains from one sample, sequenced in a study of blood T cell repertoires in COVID-19. Clones were sequenced by immunoSEQ multiplex PCR, and TCRdb holds only the in-frame ones, with some missing. The sample lists roughly 130,000 clones; more than 90% were seen once. Specimen: peripheral blood. These TCRs come from a man between 45 and 60 years old with active COVID-19.

This clone was found once. The gene calls are TRBV18 and TRBJ2-3; 10 nucleotides align to TRBD2. The CDR3 runs 16 residues. Trimming at V came to 1 base and at J to 1 base, leaving 2 bases not matched to a gene. In germline, CDR1 is KGHSH, CDR2 LQKENI. Here the CDR3 DNA reads TGTGCCAGCTCACCACGGACTAGCGGTCGCACAGATACGCAGTATTTT. Its translation is CASSPRTSGRTDTQYF.

This chain links TRBV11-2 with TRBJ2-1; 8 nucleotides line up with TRBD2. Trimming removed 4 bases from V and 0 bases from J; junction bases left unmatched: 8. The germline V gene has CDR1 SGHAT and CDR2 FQNNGV. This CDR3 has 17 amino acids. CDR3 nucleotides: TGTGCCAGCAGCTCCCGGGGTAGCGGGAACTCCTACAATGAGCAGTTCTTC. Amino acids: CASSSRGSGNSYNEQFF.

This clone was counted a few times. This sequence joins TRBV6-6 and TRBJ1-4; possibly TRBD1 for D (5 bases). V lost 7 bases to trimming and J lost 8 bases, with 17 bases between them. Germline values: CDR1 MNHNY, CDR2 SVGAGI (reference sequence). CDR3 length: 14 amino acids. In DNA form, the CDR3 reads TGTGCCAGCACCCGAGGGATGGGGGGAGAAAAACTGTTTTTT. Translation gives CASTRGMGGEKLFF.

V and J are TRBV10-1 and TRBJ2-4; TRBD2 matches at 8 bases. There are 14 residues in the CDR3. Germline loops: CDR1 WNHNN, CDR2 SYGVQD (reference sequence). Trimming at V came to 2 bases and at J to 8 bases, leaving 5 bases not matched to a gene. CDR3 sequence reads: CASSEAPAGDIQYF. The DNA of the CDR3 is TGCGCCAGCAGTGAGGCACCAGCGGGGGACATTCAGTACTTC.

This rearrangement joins TRBV7-9 to TRBJ1-4; D remains ambiguous. The V end was cut by 2 bases, the J end by 7 bases, with 11 bases between. The germline CDR1 and CDR2 sequences are SEHNR and FQNEAQ (reference sequence). This CDR3 comprises 14 residues. CDR3 sequence reads: CASSLSRGGEKLFF. The DNA for the CDR3 is TGTGCCAGCAGCTTATCCCGAGGCGGTGAAAAACTGTTTTTT.

CDR3 nucleotide sequence: TGCGCCAGCAGCTTGGAGTCCGCACCTAGCACCGGGGAGCTGTTTTTT. It encodes CASSLESAPSTGELFF. The gene calls are TRBV5-1 and TRBJ2-2; D gene ambiguous. Trimming shortened V by 0 bases and J by 4 bases, and 13 bases separated the two germline ends. CDR3 length: 16 amino acids. Per the germline V gene, CDR1 is SGHRS and CDR2 is YFSETQ.

The chain combines TRBV18 with TRBJ1-1, with D unclear. Trimming removed 2 bases from V and 11 bases from J, with 15 bases in between. CDR1 KGHSH and CDR2 LQKENI come from the germline V gene. The length of the CDR3 is 13 residues. Written as DNA, the CDR3 is TGTGCCAGCTCACCAAGTTTCGGACTGCCGGCTTTCTTT. Protein: CASSPSFGLPAFF.

The gene calls are TRBV3-1 (or the pseudogene TRBV3-2) and TRBJ2-1; D not certain. Germline V CDR1 and CDR2: LGHDT, YNNKEL (reference sequence). V lost 2 bases, J lost 7 bases, and 9 bases lay in between. The CDR3 totals 13 residues. For the CDR3, the DNA is TGTGCCAGCAGCCAAAACTACCGAAATGAGCAGTTCTTC. Translated: CASSQNYRNEQFF.

The genes are TRBV21-1 and TRBJ2-3; the table names TRBD2, a call not compared with the DNA. TRBV21-1 is a pseudogene segment. There are 19 residues in the CDR3. This CDR3 reads CASPGTSGRSTTSTDTQYF. The CDR3 DNA sequence: TGTGCCAGCCCCGGGACTAGCGGGAGGTCGACGACTAGCACAGATACGCAGTATTTT.

The rearrangement uses TRBV6-5 and TRBJ2-1; a possible D gene is TRBD2 (6 bases). Deletions cut 10 bases from V and 5 bases from J, with 15 bases between. This CDR3 has 13 amino acids. Germline CDR1 is MNHEY and CDR2 is SVGAGI. The CDR3 protein is CATGGLANNEQFF. CDR3 coding DNA: TGTGCCACCGGAGGGCTAGCAAACAATGAGCAGTTCTTC.

This CDR3 reads CASSLATGAIYEQYF. CDR3 DNA: TGCGCCAGCAGCTTGGCGACAGGGGCGATCTACGAGCAGTACTTC. The chain combines TRBV5-1 with TRBJ2-7; 8 bases match TRBD1. Unmatched junction bases numbered 5, after V lost 0 bases and J lost 3 bases. Germline V gene lookup returns CDR1 SGHRS and CDR2 YFSETQ. CDR3 length: 15 amino acids.

The V call is TRBV5-1, the J call TRBJ2-5; 7 nucleotides agree with TRBD2. This CDR3 is 15 amino acids long. CDR1 and CDR2 (germline): SGHRS, YFSETQ. The V gene end was trimmed by 0 bases and the J gene end by 6 bases; junction bases not matched to a gene: 8. The CDR3 loop reads CASSLDAGVGQTQYF. The CDR3 coding sequence is TGCGCCAGCAGCTTGGATGCGGGGGTCGGGCAGACCCAGTACTTC.

The chain links TRBV19 to TRBJ2-7, with 7 positions matching TRBD1. Germline CDR1 and CDR2: LNHDA and SQIVND (reference sequence). The trim removed 6 bases at V and 1 base at J, leaving 0 bases unmatched. The CDR3 sequence is 12 residues long. The CDR3 coding sequence is TGTGCCAGTAGGGGACAGTCCTACGAGCAGTACTTC. This gives the protein CASRGQSYEQYF.

The chain carries TRBV7-6 and TRBJ1-4; a possible D gene is TRBD1 (5 bases). CDR1 SGHVS and CDR2 FNYEAQ come from the germline V gene. The V end was cut by 5 bases, the J end by 7 bases, with 20 bases between. The CDR3 loop spans 16 amino acids. In DNA, the CDR3 is TGTGCCAGCAGCCTAAACAGCGGGACGCTTTTTGAAAAACTGTTTTTT. It is translated as CASSLNSGTLFEKLFF.

The chain joins TRBV7-9 to TRBJ2-1; tentatively, D is TRBD1 (5 bases). Germline assignment: CDR1 SEHNR and CDR2 FQNEAQ (reference sequence). CDR3 length equals 14 residues. Trimming removed 3 bases at V and 3 bases at J, with 9 bases between. The chain's CDR3 is CASSFDSSYNEQFF. CDR3 in DNA: TGTGCCAGCAGCTTTGACAGCAGCTACAATGAGCAGTTCTTC.

This chain joins TRBV18 and TRBJ1-3; tentatively, D is TRBD1 (5 bases). Looked up from germline, CDR1 is KGHSH and CDR2 is LQKENI. Trimming removed 2 bases from V and 0 bases from J, with 11 bases in between. The CDR3 covers 16 residues. CDR3 nucleotides: TGTGCCAGCTCACCAGGCCAGGGCAACTCTGGAAACACCATATATTTT. This encodes CASSPGQGNSGNTIYF.

The genes are TRBV3-1 (or the pseudogene TRBV3-2) and TRBJ2-6; TRBD1 agrees at 7 bases. This CDR3 has 18 amino acids. Trimming took 3 bases from V and 0 from J; bases not matched to a gene: 8. From germline, CDR1 is LGHDT and CDR2 YNNKEL (reference sequence). DNA for the CDR3: TGTGCCAGCAGCCACCCTACAGGGGCTAACTCTGGGGCCAACGTCCTGACTTTC. Translated, it gives CASSHPTGANSGANVLTF.

The chain combines TRBV5-4 with TRBJ1-2, with 8 bases that match TRBD1. The CDR3 loop spans 14 amino acids. The trim removed 0 bases at V and 9 bases at J, leaving 7 bases unmatched. Germline lookup yields CDR1 SGHNT and CDR2 YYREEE (reference sequence). The CDR3 region is CASSLVDRGFSYTF. The CDR3 DNA follows: TGTGCCAGCAGCTTGGTTGACAGGGGCTTTAGCTACACCTTC.

The rearrangement uses TRBV6-5 and TRBJ1-1; TRBD1 aligns across 11 bases. The CDR3 is 16 amino acids. The trim removed 2 bases at V and 2 bases at J, leaving 4 bases unmatched. Germline V lookup: CDR1 MNHEY, CDR2 SVGAGI. The CDR3 here is CASSYRTGGRNTEAFF. In DNA form, the CDR3 reads TGTGCCAGCAGTTACCGGACAGGGGGCAGAAACACTGAAGCTTTCTTT.

The genes are TRBV15 and TRBJ2-7, with 8 bases lining up with TRBD1. The length of the CDR3 is 15 residues. V lost 1 base to trimming and J lost 6 bases; unmatched junction nucleotides: 8. From germline, CDR1 is LNHNV and CDR2 YYDKDF (reference sequence). This chain's CDR3 is CATSRVDRVEVEQYF. As DNA, the CDR3 is TGTGCCACCAGCAGAGTGGACAGGGTTGAGGTCGAGCAGTACTTC. The variable domain in full, with the rest retrieved from reference TRBV15 and TRBJ2-7, is DAMVIQNPRYQVTQFGKPVTLSCSQTLNHNVMYWYQQKSSQAPKLLFHYYDKDFNNEADTPDNFQSRRPNTSFCFLDIRSPGLGDTAMYLCATSRVDRVEVEQYFGPGTRLTVT.

This clone was seen once. The chain carries TRBV15 and TRBJ1-2, with D possibly being TRBD1 (5 bases). Trimming pared 3 bases from V and 4 bases from J, leaving 9 bases between. Germline loops: CDR1 LNHNV, CDR2 YYDKDF (reference sequence). There are 13 residues in the CDR3. This CDR3 is CATSSGHLYGYTF. The CDR3 DNA reads as TGTGCCACCAGCAGCGGACACCTCTATGGCTACACCTTC.

V is TRBV11-3 and J is TRBJ1-1; the match to TRBD1 covers 8 bases. V lost 3 bases and J lost 4; bases outside the gene matches: 4. From germline, CDR1 is SGHNT and CDR2 YENEEA. This CDR3 has 14 residues. CDR3 DNA: TGTGCCAGCAGCTTGACAGGGGTGGTCACTGAAGCTTTCTTT. Its protein is CASSLTGVVTEAFF.

The V and J genes are TRBV27 and TRBJ2-3, with a possible D match to TRBD2 (7 bases). Germline V gene lookup returns CDR1 MNHEY and CDR2 SMNVEV (reference sequence). Trimming shortened V by 3 bases and J by 1 base, and 11 bases separated the two germline ends. CDR3 length: 15 residues. CDR3 sequence reads: CASSFGGARTDTQYF. The CDR3 region has the DNA TGTGCCAGCAGTTTTGGGGGGGCGCGCACAGATACGCAGTATTTT.

The chain recombines TRBV7-9 with TRBJ2-3; D possibly corresponds to TRBD2 (6 bases). Trimming removed 0 bases at V and 5 bases at J, with 9 bases between. CDR1 is SEHNR and CDR2 is FQNEAQ in the germline V gene (reference sequence). The CDR3 is 14 amino acids. CDR3 sequence reads: CASSLAGGKDTQYF. The DNA for the CDR3 is TGTGCCAGCAGCTTAGCTGGAGGGAAAGATACGCAGTATTTT. The complete variable domain, with remaining parts taken from reference TRBV7-9 and TRBJ2-3, reads DTGVSQNPRHKITKRGQNVTFRCDPISEHNRLYWYRQTLGQGPEFLTYFQNEAQLEKSRLLSDRFSAERPKGSFSTLEIQRTEQGDSAMYLCASSLAGGKDTQYFGPGTRLTVL.

The chain uses TRBV6-5 and TRBJ1-5; TRBD1 aligns across 9 bases. CDR3 length: 15 amino acids. J lost 6 bases, V lost 8 bases, and 11 bases had no gene match. The germline CDR1 and CDR2 sequences are MNHEY and SVGAGI. CDR3 sequence reads: CASFTAGTGSQPQHF. CDR3 coding DNA: TGTGCCAGCTTTACTGCCGGGACAGGGAGTCAGCCCCAGCATTTT.

This clone was seen a single time. The chain's CDR3 is CASSSGQGHQGGYTF. The CDR3 nucleotides read TGTGCCAGTAGTTCGGGACAGGGACATCAAGGAGGCTACACCTTC. The rearrangement links TRBV19 to TRBJ1-2, with 9 bases lining up with TRBD1. In germline, CDR1 is LNHDA, CDR2 SQIVND (reference sequence). With 5 bases clipped from V and 8 bases from J, the junction kept 12 bases outside the gene matches. The CDR3 has 15 residues.